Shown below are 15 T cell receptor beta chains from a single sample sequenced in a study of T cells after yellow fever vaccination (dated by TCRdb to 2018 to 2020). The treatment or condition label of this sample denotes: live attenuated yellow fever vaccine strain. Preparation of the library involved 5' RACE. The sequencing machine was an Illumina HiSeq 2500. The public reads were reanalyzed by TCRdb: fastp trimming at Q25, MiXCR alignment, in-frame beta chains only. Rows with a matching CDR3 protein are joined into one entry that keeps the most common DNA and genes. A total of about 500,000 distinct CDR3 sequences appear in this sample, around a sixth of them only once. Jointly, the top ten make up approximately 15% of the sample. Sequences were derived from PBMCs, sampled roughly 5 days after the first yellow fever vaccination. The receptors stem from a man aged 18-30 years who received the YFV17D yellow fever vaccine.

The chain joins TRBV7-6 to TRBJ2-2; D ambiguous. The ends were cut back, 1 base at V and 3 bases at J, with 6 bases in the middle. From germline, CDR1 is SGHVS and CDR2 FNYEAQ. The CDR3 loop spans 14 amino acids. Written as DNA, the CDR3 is TGTGCCAGCAGCTTAGACCGACACACCGGGGAGCTGTTTTTT. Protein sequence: CASSLDRHTGELFF.

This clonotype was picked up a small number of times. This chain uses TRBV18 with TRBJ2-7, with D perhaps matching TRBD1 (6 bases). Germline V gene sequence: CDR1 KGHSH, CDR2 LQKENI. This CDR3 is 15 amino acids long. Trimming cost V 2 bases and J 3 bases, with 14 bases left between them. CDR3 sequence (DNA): TGTGCCAGCTCACCAGGATATGGACAGAACTACGAGCAGTACTTC. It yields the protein CASSPGYGQNYEQYF.

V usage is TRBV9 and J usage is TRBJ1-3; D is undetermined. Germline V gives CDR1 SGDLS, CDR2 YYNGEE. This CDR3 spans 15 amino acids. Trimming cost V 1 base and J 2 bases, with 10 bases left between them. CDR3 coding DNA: TGTGCCAGCAGCGTAACCACGTCTACTGGAAACACCATATATTTT. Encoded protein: CASSVTTSTGNTIYF.

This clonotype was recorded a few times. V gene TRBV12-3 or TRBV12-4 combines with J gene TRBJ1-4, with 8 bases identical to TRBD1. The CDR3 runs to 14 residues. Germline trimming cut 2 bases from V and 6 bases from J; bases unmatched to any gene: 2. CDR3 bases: TGTGCCAGCAGTTTACAGGGGGCTCATGAAAAACTGTTTTTT. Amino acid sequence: CASSLQGAHEKLFF.

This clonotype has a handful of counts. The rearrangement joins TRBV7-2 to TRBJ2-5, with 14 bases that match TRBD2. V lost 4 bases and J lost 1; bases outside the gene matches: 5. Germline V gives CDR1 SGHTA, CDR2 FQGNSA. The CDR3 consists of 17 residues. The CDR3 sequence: CASSSGLAGGGQETQYF. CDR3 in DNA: TGTGCCAGCAGCTCCGGACTAGCGGGGGGTGGCCAAGAGACCCAGTACTTC.

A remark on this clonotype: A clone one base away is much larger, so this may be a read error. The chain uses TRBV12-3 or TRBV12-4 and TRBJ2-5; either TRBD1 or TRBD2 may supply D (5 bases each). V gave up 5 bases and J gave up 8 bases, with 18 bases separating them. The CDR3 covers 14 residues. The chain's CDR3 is CASSHTTGTNTQYF. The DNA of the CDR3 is TGTGCCAGCAGTCACACGACCGGGACGAACACCCAGTACTTC.

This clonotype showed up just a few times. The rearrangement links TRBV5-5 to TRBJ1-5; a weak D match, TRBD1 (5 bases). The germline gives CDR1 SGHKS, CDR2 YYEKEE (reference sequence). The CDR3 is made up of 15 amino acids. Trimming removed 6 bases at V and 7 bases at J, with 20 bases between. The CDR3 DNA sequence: TGTGCCAGCACATTAGGGGAGGAAGTGAGACAGCCCCAGCATTTT. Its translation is CASTLGEEVRQPQHF. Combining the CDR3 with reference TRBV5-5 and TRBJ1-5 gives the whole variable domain DAGVTQSPTHLIKTRGQQVTLRCSPISGHKSVSWYQQVLGQGPQFIFQYYEKEERGRGNFPDRFSARQFPNYSSELNVNALLLGDSALYLCASTLGEEVRQPQHFGDGTRLSIL.

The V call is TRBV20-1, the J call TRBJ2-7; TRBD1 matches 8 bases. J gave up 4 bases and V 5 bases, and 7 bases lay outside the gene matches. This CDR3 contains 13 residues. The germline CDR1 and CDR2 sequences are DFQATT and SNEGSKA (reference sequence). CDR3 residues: CSASRTGLYEQYF. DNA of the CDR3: TGCAGTGCTTCCCGGACAGGGTTGTACGAGCAGTACTTC.

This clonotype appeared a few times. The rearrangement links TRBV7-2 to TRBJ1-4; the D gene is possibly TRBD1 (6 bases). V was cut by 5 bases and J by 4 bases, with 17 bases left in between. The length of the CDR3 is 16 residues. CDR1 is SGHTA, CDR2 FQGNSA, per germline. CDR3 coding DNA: TGTGCCAGCAGCACCGGGGGAACAGGGTTTAATGAAAAACTGTTTTTT. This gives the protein CASSTGGTGFNEKLFF. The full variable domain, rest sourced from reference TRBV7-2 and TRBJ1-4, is GAGVSQSPSNKVTEKGKDVELRCDPISGHTALYWYRQSLGQGLEFLIYFQGNSAPDKSGLPSDRFSAERTGGSVSTLTIQRTQQEDSAVYLCASSTGGTGFNEKLFFGSGTQLSVL.

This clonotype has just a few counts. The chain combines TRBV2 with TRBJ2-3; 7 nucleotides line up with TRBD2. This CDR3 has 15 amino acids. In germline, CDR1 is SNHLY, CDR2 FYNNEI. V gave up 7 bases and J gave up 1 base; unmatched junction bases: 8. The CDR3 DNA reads TGTGCCAGCACTCATCGGACTAGAGGCACAGATACGCAGTATTTT. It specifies CASTHRTRGTDTQYF.

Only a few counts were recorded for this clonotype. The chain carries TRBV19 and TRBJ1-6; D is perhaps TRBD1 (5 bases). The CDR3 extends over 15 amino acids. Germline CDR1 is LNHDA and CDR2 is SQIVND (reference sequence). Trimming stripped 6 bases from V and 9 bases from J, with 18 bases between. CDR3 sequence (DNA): TGTGCCAGTAGGGCCCTCCAGGGAAACAGTTCACCCCTCCACTTT. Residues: CASRALQGNSSPLHF.

The CDR3 spells CATSRGPGSDYGYTF. CDR3 coding DNA: TGTGCCACCAGCAGAGGTCCGGGGTCTGACTATGGCTACACCTTC. The chain combines TRBV15 with TRBJ1-2; D call uncertain. Trimming took off 1 base at V and 3 bases at J, with 12 bases between the two ends. This CDR3 region has 15 residues. CDR1 is LNHNV and CDR2 is YYDKDF in the germline V gene (reference sequence).

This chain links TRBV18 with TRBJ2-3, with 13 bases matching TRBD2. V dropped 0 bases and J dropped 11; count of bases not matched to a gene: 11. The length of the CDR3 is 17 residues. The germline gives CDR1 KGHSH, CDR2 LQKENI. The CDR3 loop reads CASSPPETSGGAAGQYF. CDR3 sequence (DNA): TGTGCCAGCTCACCACCGGAAACTAGCGGGGGGGCAGCAGGGCAGTATTTT.

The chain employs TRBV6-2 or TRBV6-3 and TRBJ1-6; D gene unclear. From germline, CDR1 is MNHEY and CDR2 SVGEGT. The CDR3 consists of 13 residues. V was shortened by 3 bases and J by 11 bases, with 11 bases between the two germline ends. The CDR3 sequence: CASSYEELAPLHF. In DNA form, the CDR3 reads TGTGCCAGCAGTTATGAGGAGTTGGCACCCCTCCACTTT.

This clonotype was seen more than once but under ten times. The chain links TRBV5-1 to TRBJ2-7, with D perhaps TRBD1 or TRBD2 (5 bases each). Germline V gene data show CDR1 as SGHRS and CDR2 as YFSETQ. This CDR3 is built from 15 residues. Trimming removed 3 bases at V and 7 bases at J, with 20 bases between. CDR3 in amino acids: CASSSAGTPATEQYF. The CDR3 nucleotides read TGCGCCAGCAGCTCCGCCGGGACCCCAGCCACAGAGCAGTACTTC.